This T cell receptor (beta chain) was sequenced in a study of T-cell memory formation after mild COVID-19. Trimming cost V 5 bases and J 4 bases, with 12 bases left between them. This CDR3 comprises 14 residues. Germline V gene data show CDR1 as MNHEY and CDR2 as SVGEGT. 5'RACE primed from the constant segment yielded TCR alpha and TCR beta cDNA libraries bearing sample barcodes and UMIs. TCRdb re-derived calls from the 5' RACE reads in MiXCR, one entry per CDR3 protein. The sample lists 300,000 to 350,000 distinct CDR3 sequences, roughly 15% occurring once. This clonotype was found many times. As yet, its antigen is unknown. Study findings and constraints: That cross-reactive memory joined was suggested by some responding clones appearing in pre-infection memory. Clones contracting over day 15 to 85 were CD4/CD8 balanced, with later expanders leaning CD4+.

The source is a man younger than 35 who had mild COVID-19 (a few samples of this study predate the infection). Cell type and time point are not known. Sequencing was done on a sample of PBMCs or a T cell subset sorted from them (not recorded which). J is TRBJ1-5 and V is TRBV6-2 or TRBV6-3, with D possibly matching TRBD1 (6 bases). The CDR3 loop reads CASSHLDRNQPQHF. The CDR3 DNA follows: TGTGCCAGCAGTCACTTGGACAGAAATCAGCCCCAGCATTTT.